One and the same sample provided the 17 T cell receptor beta chains below, sequenced in a study of blood T cell repertoires in COVID-19. Only in-frame clones appear in the TCRdb table, and some are missing; sequencing was by immunoSEQ multiplex PCR. Of around 160,000 clones in the sample, roughly 79% are singletons; the top ten hold roughly 8.4%. Sequenced material: peripheral blood. These receptors were obtained from a human donor with acute or convalescent COVID-19. The donor label of this sample is uncertain.

The chain uses TRBV19 and TRBJ2-2; 10 nucleotides agree with TRBD1. With V trimmed by 5 bases and J by 5 bases, 8 bases remained unmatched. This CDR3 contains 16 residues. Germline assignment: CDR1 LNHDA and CDR2 SQIVND (reference sequence). The CDR3 sequence: CASSWGDRGTTGELFF. The CDR3 region has the DNA TGTGCCAGTAGTTGGGGGGACAGGGGAACGACCGGGGAGCTGTTTTTT.

The chain joins TRBV3-1 (or the pseudogene TRBV3-2) to TRBJ1-5; a possible D gene is TRBD1 (6 bases). Germline CDR1 LGHDT, CDR2 YNNKEL (reference sequence). The CDR3 totals 15 residues. V lost 2 bases and J lost 4, with 12 bases in between. The CDR3 reads CASSQLQGKNQPQHF. The CDR3 coding sequence is TGTGCCAGCAGCCAACTACAGGGAAAGAATCAGCCCCAGCATTTT.

The V and J genes are TRBV9 and TRBJ1-3; D might be TRBD1 (6 bases). This CDR3 has 16 residues. Germline V CDR1 and CDR2: SGDLS, YYNGEE. Trimming pared 0 bases from V and 2 bases from J, leaving 12 bases between. The CDR3 reads CASSVAEPGAGNTIYF. The CDR3 nucleotides are TGTGCCAGCAGCGTAGCGGAGCCAGGGGCTGGAAACACCATATATTTT.

The chain uses TRBV20-1 and TRBJ2-2; D might be TRBD2 (6 bases). V was cut by 3 bases and J by 1 base, with 9 bases left in between. The CDR3 runs 14 residues. Germline V gives CDR1 DFQATT, CDR2 SNEGSKA (reference sequence). The CDR3 is CSASWGVNTGELFF. The CDR3 DNA follows: TGCAGTGCTAGTTGGGGGGTGAACACCGGGGAGCTGTTTTTT.

The chain has TRBV11-2 and TRBJ2-1; weak D call: TRBD2 (6 bases). CDR1 and CDR2 from the germline V gene are SGHAT and FQNNGV. Trimming took off 0 bases at V and 6 bases at J, with 9 bases between the two ends. The CDR3 is 14 residues long. The chain's CDR3 is CASSLEAGINEQFF. CDR3 in DNA: TGTGCCAGCAGCTTAGAGGCGGGAATCAATGAGCAGTTCTTC. Filled out from reference TRBV11-2 and TRBJ2-1, the complete variable domain reads EAGVAQSPRYKIIEKRQSVAFWCNPISGHATLYWYQQILGQGPKLLIQFQNNGVVDDSQLPKDRFSAERLKGVDSTLKIQPAKLEDSAVYLCASSLEAGINEQFFGPGTRLTVL.

V gene TRBV15 combines with J gene TRBJ1-5, with D tentatively TRBD1 (5 bases). Trimming took off 1 base at V and 4 bases at J, with 17 bases between the two ends. Germline V lookup: CDR1 LNHNV, CDR2 YYDKDF (reference sequence). The CDR3 is made up of 17 amino acids. CDR3 protein: CATSRGVRQGFNQPQHF. The CDR3 region has the DNA TGTGCCACCAGCAGAGGGGTGAGGCAGGGCTTTAATCAGCCCCAGCATTTT. Based on the CDR3 plus reference TRBV15 and TRBJ1-5, the full variable domain is DAMVIQNPRYQVTQFGKPVTLSCSQTLNHNVMYWYQQKSSQAPKLLFHYYDKDFNNEADTPDNFQSRRPNTSFCFLDIRSPGLGDTAMYLCATSRGVRQGFNQPQHFGDGTRLSIL.

The chain uses TRBV6-6 and TRBJ2-1; 9 nucleotides line up with TRBD1. The CDR3 has 14 amino acids. V shed 7 bases and J 0 bases; nucleotides not matched to a gene: 1. CDR1 is MNHNY, CDR2 SVGAGI, per germline (reference sequence). This chain's CDR3 is CASNRGPSYNEQFF. CDR3 nucleotides: TGTGCCAGCAACAGGGGGCCCTCCTACAATGAGCAGTTCTTC.

This clone was seen more than once but under ten times. V gene TRBV5-5 combines with J gene TRBJ1-1; no reliable D call. The CDR3 is made up of 15 amino acids. CDR1 and CDR2 (germline): SGHKS, YYEKEE (reference sequence). Trimming cost V 4 bases and J 0 bases, with 13 bases left between them. CDR3 bases: TGTGCCAGCAGCCTCGGGTTTAGCTTGAACACTGAAGCTTTCTTT. As protein: CASSLGFSLNTEAFF.

This sequence joins TRBV19 and TRBJ1-2; 8 nucleotides align to TRBD1. The V gene's germline CDR1 is LNHDA and CDR2 SQIVND (reference sequence). This CDR3 is 15 amino acids long. Germline trimming cut 5 bases from V and 4 bases from J; bases unmatched to any gene: 9. The DNA of the CDR3 is TGTGCCAGTAGTTTCCTTGGACAGGGTTCCTATGGCTACACCTTC. Translating it yields CASSFLGQGSYGYTF.

This rearrangement joins TRBV5-1 to TRBJ1-5, with a weak D call TRBD1 (5 bases). Germline CDR1 and CDR2: SGHRS and YFSETQ. Deletions cut 7 bases from V and 6 bases from J, with 20 bases between. This CDR3 is built from 15 residues. The CDR3 bases are TGCGCCAGCTCCCCGGGGGACTTTGAGGGTCAGCCCCAGCATTTT. It codes for CASSPGDFEGQPQHF.

This clone appeared a few times. The chain recombines TRBV3-1 (or the pseudogene TRBV3-2) with TRBJ1-2; D not certain. V was cut by 4 bases and J by 2 bases, with 8 bases left in between. The length of the CDR3 is 13 residues. Germline V gene sequence: CDR1 LGHDT, CDR2 YNNKEL (reference sequence). CDR3 sequence (DNA): TGTGCCAGCAGCCCTACTTCGAACTATGGCTACACCTTC. This sequence encodes CASSPTSNYGYTF.

The CDR3 loop is CASSSGMSETQYF. DNA of the CDR3: TGTGCCAGCAGTTCAGGGATGTCCGAGACCCAGTACTTC. The rearrangement joins TRBV7-9 to TRBJ2-5; tentatively, D is TRBD1 (5 bases). The V end was cut by 6 bases, the J end by 5 bases, with 13 bases between. This CDR3 is built from 13 residues. Germline values: CDR1 SEHNR, CDR2 FQNEAQ (reference sequence).

The V gene is TRBV7-3, the J gene TRBJ1-3, with D tentatively TRBD1 (6 bases). V lost 5 bases and J 9 bases, leaving 17 bases between the germline ends. The germline gives CDR1 SGHTA, CDR2 FQGTGA. The CDR3 consists of 14 residues. The CDR3: CASSPGAGDGTIYF. CDR3 in DNA: TGTGCCAGCAGCCCCGGGGCAGGGGATGGCACCATATATTTT.

The rearrangement joins TRBV2 to TRBJ1-4, with TRBD1 matching over 11 bases. Germline CDR1 SNHLY, CDR2 FYNNEI. This CDR3 is built from 14 residues. V was clipped by 6 bases and J by 8 bases; unmatched bases: 5. CDR3 in DNA: TGTGCCAGCAGGGGACAGGGGGTACGAGAAAAACTGTTTTTT. Its protein product is CASRGQGVREKLFF.

The chain uses TRBV5-5 and TRBJ2-7; 7 nucleotides match TRBD2. Unmatched junction bases numbered 6, after V lost 3 bases and J lost 6 bases. The CDR3 has 13 residues. From germline, CDR1 is SGHKS and CDR2 YYEKEE (reference sequence). The CDR3 DNA reads as TGTGCCAGCAGCTCCGGACCGGGGGGCGAGCAGTACGTC. It encodes CASSSGPGGEQYV.

The chain employs TRBV4-1 and TRBJ1-4; TRBD1 matches at 12 bases. J lost 8 bases, V lost 2 bases, and 3 bases had no gene match. The CDR3 is made up of 15 amino acids. Germline V gene data show CDR1 as MGHRA and CDR2 as YSYEKL. Written as DNA, the CDR3 is TGCGCCAGCAGCCAAAGGGGACAGGGGGCCGAAAAACTGTTTTTT. Translating gives CASSQRGQGAEKLFF.

The CDR3 DNA reads as TGTGCCAGCAGTGAAGGGGGAGCCGGGGAGCTGTTTTTT. Translation gives CASSEGGAGELFF. The chain recombines TRBV2 with TRBJ2-2, with D possibly TRBD2 on 5 matching bases. Germline V gene sequence: CDR1 SNHLY, CDR2 FYNNEI. The CDR3 sequence is 13 residues long. V shed 1 base and J shed 6 bases, with 6 bases lying between them.